These 16 T cell receptor beta chains were all obtained from the same sample, sequenced in a study of T cell responses to AZD1222 COVID-19 vaccine. Libraries were prepared by immunoSEQ multiplex PCR; TCRdb keeps only in-frame clonotypes and omits some of them. The sample contains approximately 120,000 clones, approximately 90% of which appear only once. The specimen was peripheral blood, collected on day 0 of AZD1222 vaccination. These receptors came from an adult in good health.

The rearrangement links TRBV12-3 or TRBV12-4 to TRBJ1-2; D gene unclear. The CDR3 consists of 12 residues. The V gene lost 2 bases and the J gene lost 8 bases, with 9 bases spanning the gap. CDR3 DNA: TGTGCCAGCAGTTTATCGCATCGGGGCTACACCTTC. Amino acid sequence: CASSLSHRGYTF.

The V call is TRBV9, the J call TRBJ2-5; 9 nucleotides align to TRBD2. CDR3 length equals 16 residues. Germline V lookup: CDR1 SGDLS, CDR2 YYNGEE. J lost 3 bases, V lost 0 bases, and 6 bases had no gene match. In DNA form, the CDR3 reads TGTGCCAGCAGCGTAGCTGTGCGGGGGGGCGAAGAGACCCAGTACTTC. It codes for CASSVAVRGGEETQYF.

V gene TRBV10-3 combines with J gene TRBJ2-7; D remains ambiguous. The CDR3 runs to 14 residues. Germline CDR1 reads ENHRY; CDR2 reads SYGVKD. V gave up 3 bases and J gave up 3 bases, with 12 bases separating them. The DNA of the CDR3 is TGTGCCATCAGTGATTTACAGAGCCGCTACGAGCAGTACTTC. Translated: CAISDLQSRYEQYF.

The J gene is TRBJ1-6, the V gene TRBV9; possibly TRBD1 for D (5 bases). From germline, CDR1 is SGDLS and CDR2 YYNGEE. The CDR3 contains 14 residues. Trimming took off 1 base at V and 7 bases at J, with 9 bases between the two ends. DNA for the CDR3: TGTGCCAGCAGCGTACGGAGACAGAATTCACCCCTCCACTTT. Translating gives CASSVRRQNSPLHF.

The rearrangement joins TRBV24-1 to TRBJ2-1, with D unresolved. With 3 bases removed from V and 6 bases from J, the gap between germline ends came to 5 bases. The CDR3 covers 12 residues. CDR1 is KGHDR, CDR2 SFDVKD, per germline. The CDR3, as DNA: TGTGCCACCAGTGATCCATCCAATGAGCAGTTCTTC. Its translation: CATSDPSNEQFF.

V and J are TRBV2 and TRBJ2-6, with no clear D. Per the germline V gene, CDR1 is SNHLY and CDR2 is FYNNEI. V was pared by 8 bases and J by 1 base, with 12 bases between. The CDR3 length is 15 residues. Here the CDR3 reads CASLRGISGANVLTF. As DNA, the CDR3 is TGTGCCAGCCTGAGAGGAATTTCTGGGGCCAACGTCCTGACTTTC.

The chain employs TRBV3-1 (or the pseudogene TRBV3-2) and TRBJ1-6; 11 positions agree with TRBD1. Trimming cost V 4 bases and J 6 bases; bases outside gene matches: 5. Germline CDR1 reads LGHDT; CDR2 reads YNNKEL (reference sequence). The CDR3 covers 16 residues. The CDR3 spells CASSPRGTGGNSPLHF. The CDR3 DNA follows: TGTGCCAGCAGCCCCAGGGGGACAGGGGGTAATTCACCCCTCCACTTT.

J is TRBJ1-1 and V is TRBV6-1; a weak D match, TRBD1 (6 bases). Germline CDR1 is MNHNS and CDR2 is SASEGT. The germline V and J ends were trimmed by 2 bases and 1 base, with 11 bases remaining between them. This CDR3 contains 15 residues. Written as DNA, the CDR3 is TGTGCCAGCAGTGAAAGGAACAGGGAGAACACTGAAGCTTTCTTT. Translating it yields CASSERNRENTEAFF.

V gene TRBV1 combines with J gene TRBJ2-1; TRBD2, the D gene given by the table, was not confirmed from the DNA. TRBV1 is an annotated pseudogene. The CDR3 contains 18 residues. CDR3 amino acids: CTSSQLERLAGDISEQFF. The CDR3 bases are TGCACCAGCAGCCAGCTCGAAAGACTAGCGGGAGATATCAGTGAGCAGTTCTTC.

V usage is TRBV12-3 or TRBV12-4 and J usage is TRBJ1-5, with D possibly TRBD1 on 6 matching bases. Trimming removed 8 bases at V and 6 bases at J, with 14 bases between. There are 13 residues in the CDR3. Written as DNA, the CDR3 is TGTGCCAGCGCCCTGGGAGGGGGTCAGCCCCAGCATTTT. This gives the protein CASALGGGQPQHF.

The V gene is TRBV7-8, the J gene TRBJ2-7; TRBD1 is a possible D gene (5 bases). CDR1 and CDR2 from the germline V gene are SGHVS and FQNEAQ. This CDR3 is built from 16 residues. V was pared by 5 bases and J by 2 bases, with 19 bases between. The chain's CDR3 is CASSTPPWGSTYEQYF. CDR3 in DNA: TGTGCCAGCAGCACCCCCCCCTGGGGCAGTACCTACGAGCAGTACTTC.

The chain links TRBV15 to TRBJ1-4; weak D call: TRBD1 (6 bases). The length of the CDR3 is 15 residues. Trimming pared 1 base from V and 7 bases from J, leaving 13 bases between. CDR1 and CDR2 from the germline V gene are LNHNV and YYDKDF (reference sequence). In DNA form, the CDR3 reads TGTGCCACCAGCAGAGGACAGGTGGGGATTGAAAAACTGTTTTTT. Encoded protein: CATSRGQVGIEKLFF.

This chain links TRBV5-5 with TRBJ1-1; unclear D gene. The CDR3 is 15 residues long. Germline-derived CDR1 and CDR2 are SGHKS and YYEKEE (reference sequence). Trimming took off 5 bases at V and 0 bases at J, with 14 bases between the two ends. The CDR3 nucleotides read TGTGCCAGCAGTAAAACGTCGGGCATGAACACTGAAGCTTTCTTT. Its protein is CASSKTSGMNTEAFF.

The chain couples TRBV5-1 to TRBJ2-5; 12 bases align to TRBD1. V shed 5 bases, J shed 4 bases, and the junction held 12 bases outside the gene matches. This CDR3 comprises 17 residues. Germline loops: CDR1 SGHRS, CDR2 YFSETQ. The CDR3 nucleotides read TGCGCCAGCAGTCCCGGGACAGGGGGCTCGTTCGGAGAGACCCAGTACTTC. Translated, it gives CASSPGTGGSFGETQYF.

The V gene is TRBV6-6, the J gene TRBJ1-1; D gene uncertain. Germline V gene lookup returns CDR1 MNHNY and CDR2 SVGAGI (reference sequence). The CDR3 is 14 amino acids. The V end was cut by 2 bases, the J end by 2 bases, with 9 bases between. The CDR3 bases are TGTGCCAGCAGTTACGCGACGGTAAACACTGAAGCTTTCTTT. This encodes CASSYATVNTEAFF.

V usage is TRBV29-1 and J usage is TRBJ1-3; D unclear. The ends were cut back, 3 bases at V and 1 base at J, with 4 bases in the middle. CDR3 length: 12 amino acids. CDR1 SQVTM and CDR2 ANQGSEA come from the germline V gene. This chain's CDR3 is CSVEESGNTIYF. CDR3 DNA: TGCAGCGTTGAGGAATCTGGAAACACCATATATTTT. Combining the CDR3 with reference TRBV29-1 and TRBJ1-3 gives the whole variable domain SAVISQKPSRDICQRGTSLTIQCQVDSQVTMMFWYRQQPGQSLTLIATANQGSEATYESGFVIDKFPISRPNLTFSTLTVSNMSPEDSSIYLCSVEESGNTIYFGEGSWLTVV.